This T cell receptor beta chain emerged from a study of blood T cell repertoires in COVID-19. Looking at the study overall: PBMCs, B-cell-depleted T cells, or T cells provided the cDNA or gDNA that made up the material.

Clones were sequenced by immunoSEQ multiplex PCR, and TCRdb holds only the in-frame ones, with some missing. Of 100,000 to 150,000 clones in the sample, 80% to 85% were seen once. V shed 4 bases, J shed 0 bases, and the junction held 30 bases outside the gene matches. This CDR3 has 24 residues. The germline CDR1 and CDR2 sequences are SGHDN and FVKESK. This chain links TRBV14 with TRBJ2-1; 7 nucleotides agree with TRBD1. Sequencing was performed on peripheral blood. The source of this sequence is a woman aged 45-65 years with acute or convalescent COVID-19. CDR3 in DNA: TGTGCCAGCAGCCCAAGAAGGTGGGACAGCAATAAAGAATATTACTTTAACTCCTACAATGAGCAGTTCTTC. It translates to CASSPRRWDSNKEYYFNSYNEQFF.